This T cell receptor beta chain was sequenced during a study of shared clonotypes between healthy human individuals. Study-level background: Donor composition was a couple of women and a few men, aged 18 to 49. Study outcomes and limitations: An anticipated effect of sequencing depth on clonotype sharing among donors was recognized. About 5% of naive CD4 clonotypes were common to several donors.

Remarks on this clone: Its antigen remains unknown. Germline and junction disagree at one end, which may indicate a read error.

Germline values: CDR1 DFQATT, CDR2 SNEGSKA (reference sequence). This CDR3 region has 11 residues. Per the original data handling: Junction-only sequences produced by ImmunoSEQ had no quality scores, so filtering differed. TCRdb's copy holds only in-frame clones and misses some; the assay was immunoSEQ multiplex PCR. V, J and clone size are taken as reported in that table, and D and trimming were inferred from the DNA itself. The sample holds millions of clones, 85% to 95% seen once. This sequence joins TRBV20-1 and TRBJ1-1; D is unclear. The sequenced sample consisted of naive CD4+ T cells sorted from blood. Regarding subset: CD45RA+ positively selected. The clonotype originates from a man aged 18 to 29 in good health. DNA for the CDR3: TGCAGTGGTAGAAACCGAACTGAAGCTTTCTTT. This encodes CSGRNRTEAFF.